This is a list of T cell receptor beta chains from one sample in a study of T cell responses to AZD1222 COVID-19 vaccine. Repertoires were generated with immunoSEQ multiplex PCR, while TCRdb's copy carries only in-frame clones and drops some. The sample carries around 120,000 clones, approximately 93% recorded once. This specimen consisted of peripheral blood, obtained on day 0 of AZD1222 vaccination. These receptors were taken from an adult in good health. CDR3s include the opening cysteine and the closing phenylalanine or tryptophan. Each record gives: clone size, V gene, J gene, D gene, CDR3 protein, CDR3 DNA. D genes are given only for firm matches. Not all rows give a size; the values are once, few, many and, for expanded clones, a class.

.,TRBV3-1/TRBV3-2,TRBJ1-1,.,CASSQFWNTEAFF,TGTGCCAGCAGCCAATTTTGGAACACTGAAGCTTTCTTT
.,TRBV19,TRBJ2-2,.,CASSIDRVGELFF,TGTGCCAGTAGTATAGACAGGGTCGGGGAGCTGTTTTTT
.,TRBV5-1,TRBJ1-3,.,CASSLVTGPGNTIYF,TGCGCCAGCAGCTTGGTCACAGGGCCTGGAAACACCATATATTTT
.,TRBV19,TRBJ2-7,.,CASSTGYYEQYF,TGTGCCAGTAGTACGGGGTACTACGAGCAGTACTTC
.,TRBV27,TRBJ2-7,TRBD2,CASSPGTSGPEQYF,TGTGCCAGCAGTCCCGGGACTAGCGGGCCCGAGCAGTACTTC
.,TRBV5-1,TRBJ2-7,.,CASSRDTYEQYF,TGCGCCAGCAGCCGGGACACCTACGAGCAGTACTTC
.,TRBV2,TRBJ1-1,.,CASSEAPGWGNTEAFF,TGTGCCAGCAGTGAAGCTCCAGGCTGGGGGAACACTGAAGCTTTCTTT
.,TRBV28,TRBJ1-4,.,CASSLFREVNEKLFF,TGTGCCAGCAGTTTATTTCGGGAGGTCAATGAAAAACTGTTTTTT
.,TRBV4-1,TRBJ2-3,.,CASSPVGGPSTDTQYF,TGCGCCAGCAGCCCCGTGGGCGGCCCTAGCACAGATACGCAGTATTTT
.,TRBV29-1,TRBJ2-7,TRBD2,CSVGTSGRALPYEQYF,TGCAGCGTCGGGACTAGCGGGAGGGCCCTCCCTTACGAGCAGTACTTC
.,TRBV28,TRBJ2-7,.,CASSLLAGEQYF,TGTGCCAGCAGCCTCCTAGCAGGCGAGCAGTACTTC
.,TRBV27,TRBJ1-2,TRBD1,CASTSRDRGSGYTF,TGTGCCAGCACTTCCCGGGACAGGGGATCTGGCTACACCTTC
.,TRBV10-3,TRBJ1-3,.,CAIGGQNTGNTIYF,TGTGCCATCGGTGGACAGAATACTGGAAACACCATATATTTT
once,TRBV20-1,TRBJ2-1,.,CSASLVWGQFF,TGCAGTGCATCGCTTGTCTGGGGGCAGTTCTTC
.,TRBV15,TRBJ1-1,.,CATSSGTATKAFF,TGTGCCACCAGTAGTGGGACCGCGACTAAAGCTTTCTTT
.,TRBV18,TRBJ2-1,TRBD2,CASSPGRETYNEQFF,TGTGCCAGCTCACCGGGGCGGGAGACTTACAATGAGCAGTTCTTC
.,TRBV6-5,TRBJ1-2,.,CASRRDIYGYTF,TGTGCCAGCAGACGCGATATCTATGGCTACACCTTC
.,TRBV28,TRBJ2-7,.,CASRPQGQGYEQYF,TGTGCCAGCAGACCCCAGGGGCAAGGCTACGAGCAGTACTTC
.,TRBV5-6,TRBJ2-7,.,CASSRWGLRGLEQYF,TGTGCCAGCAGCCGTTGGGGCCTCCGAGGGCTCGAGCAGTACTTC
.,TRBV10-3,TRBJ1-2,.,CAISEPVRPAYGYTF,TGTGCCATCAGTGAACCCGTCCGTCCAGCCTATGGCTACACCTTC
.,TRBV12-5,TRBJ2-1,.,CASGWGTEQFF,TGTGCTAGTGGCTGGGGGACCGAGCAGTTCTTC
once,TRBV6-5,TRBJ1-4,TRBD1,CASSSRGTGNEKLFF,TGTGCCAGCAGTTCCCGCGGGACAGGGAATGAAAAACTGTTTTTT
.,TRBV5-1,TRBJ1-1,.,CASSLLVENTEAFF,TGCGCCAGCAGCTTATTGGTGGAGAACACTGAAGCTTTCTTT
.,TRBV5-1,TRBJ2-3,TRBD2,CASSWKREGSTDTQYF,TGCGCCAGCAGCTGGAAGCGGGAGGGAAGCACAGATACGCAGTATTTT
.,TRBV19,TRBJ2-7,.,CASSHPTGTFSYEQYF,TGTGCCAGTAGCCACCCCACAGGGACCTTCTCCTACGAGCAGTACTTC
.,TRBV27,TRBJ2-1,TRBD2,CASRHLAGQYNEQFF,TGTGCCAGCAGGCACTTAGCGGGGCAATACAATGAGCAGTTCTTC
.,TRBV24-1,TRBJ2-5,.,CATSDGGQETQYF,TGTGCCACCAGTGATGGGGGGCAAGAGACCCAGTACTTC
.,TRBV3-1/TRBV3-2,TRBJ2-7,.,CASSQSPVVTQLEQYF,TGTGCCAGCAGCCAATCCCCCGTGGTGACTCAATTAGAGCAGTACTTC
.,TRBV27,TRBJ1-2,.,CASSLFGGANYGYTF,TGTGCCAGCAGTTTATTTGGGGGGGCTAACTATGGCTACACCTTC
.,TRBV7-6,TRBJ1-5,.,CASSLGPRGNQPQHF,TGTGCCAGCAGCTTAGGTCCGAGGGGCAATCAGCCCCAGCATTTT
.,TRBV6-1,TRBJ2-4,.,CASSGRQASAKNIQYF,TGTGCCAGCAGTGGGAGGCAGGCTAGTGCCAAAAACATTCAGTACTTC
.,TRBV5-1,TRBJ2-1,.,CASSFGYNEQFF,TGCGCCAGCAGCTTTGGTTACAATGAGCAGTTCTTC
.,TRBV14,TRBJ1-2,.,CASSQGAGLNYGYTF,TGTGCCAGCAGCCAAGGGGCAGGGCTAAACTATGGCTACACCTTC
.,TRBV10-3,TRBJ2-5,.,CAISEFRGQETQYF,TGTGCCATCAGTGAGTTCCGGGGGCAAGAGACCCAGTACTTC
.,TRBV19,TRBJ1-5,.,CASSIVANSGNQPQHF,TGTGCCAGTAGTATTGTGGCCAACTCTGGCAATCAGCCCCAGCATTTT
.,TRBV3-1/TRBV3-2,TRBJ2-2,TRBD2,CASSQDLASGANTGELFF,TGTGCCAGCAGCCAAGATCTCGCTAGCGGTGCGAACACCGGGGAGCTGTTTTTT
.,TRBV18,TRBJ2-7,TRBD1,CASSHSPGGVYEQYF,TGTGCCAGCTCACACTCCCCAGGGGGCGTTTACGAGCAGTACTTC
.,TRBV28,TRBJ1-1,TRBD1,CASSRTGGNTEAFF,TGTGCCAGCAGCCGGACAGGGGGCAACACTGAAGCTTTCTTT
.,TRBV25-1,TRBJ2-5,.,CASSEETQYF,TGTGCCAGCAGTGAGGAGACCCAGTACTTC
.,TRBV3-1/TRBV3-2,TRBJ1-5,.,CASSQTLNQPQHF,TGTGCCAGCAGCCAAACGTTAAATCAGCCCCAGCATTTT
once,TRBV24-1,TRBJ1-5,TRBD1,CATQGAIGPQHF,TGTGCCACACAGGGGGCTATTGGGCCCCAGCATTTT
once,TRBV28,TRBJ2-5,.,CASSPPPQETQYF,TGTGCCAGCAGTCCTCCACCGCAGGAGACCCAGTACTTC
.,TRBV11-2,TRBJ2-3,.,CASSLVQKADTQYF,TGTGCCAGCAGCTTAGTTCAGAAAGCAGATACGCAGTATTTT
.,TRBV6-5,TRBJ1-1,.,CASSQRTVNTEAFF,TGTGCCAGCAGCCAACGGACAGTGAACACTGAAGCTTTCTTT
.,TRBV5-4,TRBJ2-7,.,CASSLVAQGAEQYF,TGTGCCAGCAGCTTGGTCGCCCAGGGCGCCGAGCAGTACTTC
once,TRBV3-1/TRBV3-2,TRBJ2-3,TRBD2,CASSQPSGRVATDTQYF,TGTGCCAGCAGCCAACCTAGCGGGAGGGTAGCCACAGATACGCAGTATTTT
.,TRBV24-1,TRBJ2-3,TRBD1,CATSESTGGQGTDTQYF,TGTGCCACCAGTGAGAGCACAGGGGGCCAAGGGACAGATACGCAGTATTTT
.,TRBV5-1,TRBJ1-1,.,CASSLEKRLATEAFF,TGCGCCAGCAGCTTGGAAAAAAGGCTGGCCACTGAAGCTTTCTTT